This passage covers 3 T cell receptor beta chains from one sample sequenced in a study of regulatory T cells in long-lasting Graves disease. To make TCR beta libraries, researchers used iRepertoire HTBI primers and Arm-PCR of CDR3 regions. Each CDR3 protein is one row after TCRdb ran MiXCR on the multiplex PCR reads. Of 600,000 to 850,000 distinct CDR3 sequences in the sample, around 32% were seen once. Sample time point: persistent/refractory GD, antithyroid drugs over 5 years with positive TRAb. PBMC-derived RNA was used for the TCR library. Sequenced here: peripheral blood mononuclear cells (PBMCs), sampled when the disease was refractory, from a patient treated with antithyroid drugs. These receptors were taken from a female donor with Graves disease.

This sequence joins TRBV4-2 and TRBJ1-2, with a weak D call TRBD1 (6 bases). The CDR3 is made up of 14 amino acids. V was shortened by 2 bases and J by 3 bases, with 10 bases between the two germline ends. CDR1 is LGHNA, CDR2 YNFKEQ, per germline. The DNA for the CDR3 is TGTGCCAGCAGCCAACAGGACAGAGACTATGGCTACACCTTC. Its translation is CASSQQDRDYGYTF.

The table lists this clonotype with many counts. This chain uses TRBV6-9 with TRBJ2-7; TRBD1 agrees at 8 bases. Unmatched junction bases numbered 9, after V lost 3 bases and J lost 5 bases. From germline, CDR1 is MNHGY and CDR2 SVAAGI. The CDR3 consists of 15 residues. The CDR3 DNA is TGTGCCAGCAGTTACGGGGGACAGGCGTTCAACGAGCAGTACTTC. Translated: CASSYGGQAFNEQYF.

The genes are TRBV3-1 and TRBJ1-1; no reliable D call. V lost 5 bases to trimming and J lost 1 base, with 14 bases between them. Germline V gene lookup returns CDR1 LGHDT and CDR2 YNNKEL (reference sequence). The CDR3 totals 15 residues. The CDR3 sequence is CASSYTGLTNTEAFF. Written as DNA, the CDR3 is TGTGCCAGCAGCTATACCGGGCTAACGAACACTGAAGCTTTCTTT.